Given below is one T cell receptor beta chain in context. The antigen remains undetermined. Method: immunoSEQ multiplex PCR; TCRdb's copy keeps in-frame clones and lacks some. The repertoire has over 60,000 clones, roughly 91% of them found once; the top ten carry less than 45%. This entry is derived from a study of radiotherapy plus CTLA-4 blockade in lung cancer. Study summary: Of all patients, approximately 20% responded objectively and approximately 29% showed disease control. Overall study results and limits: Interferon-beta, together with early blood T cell clone dynamics, reportedly best predicted response.

Trimming removed 5 bases from V and 15 bases from J, with 14 bases in between. CDR1 SGHDN and CDR2 FVKESK come from the germline V gene. The CDR3 length is 11 residues. The chain is built from TRBV14 and TRBJ2-1; D possibly matches TRBD1 or TRBD2 (5 bases each). The TCR comes from a human donor with non-small cell lung cancer that progressed on radiotherapy plus ipilimumab. The sample here was peripheral blood, taken from a patient treated with radiotherapy plus ipilimumab. The CDR3 DNA sequence: TGTGCCAGCAGCACCGGGACCGTATCGTTCTTC. It is translated as CASSTGTVSFF.